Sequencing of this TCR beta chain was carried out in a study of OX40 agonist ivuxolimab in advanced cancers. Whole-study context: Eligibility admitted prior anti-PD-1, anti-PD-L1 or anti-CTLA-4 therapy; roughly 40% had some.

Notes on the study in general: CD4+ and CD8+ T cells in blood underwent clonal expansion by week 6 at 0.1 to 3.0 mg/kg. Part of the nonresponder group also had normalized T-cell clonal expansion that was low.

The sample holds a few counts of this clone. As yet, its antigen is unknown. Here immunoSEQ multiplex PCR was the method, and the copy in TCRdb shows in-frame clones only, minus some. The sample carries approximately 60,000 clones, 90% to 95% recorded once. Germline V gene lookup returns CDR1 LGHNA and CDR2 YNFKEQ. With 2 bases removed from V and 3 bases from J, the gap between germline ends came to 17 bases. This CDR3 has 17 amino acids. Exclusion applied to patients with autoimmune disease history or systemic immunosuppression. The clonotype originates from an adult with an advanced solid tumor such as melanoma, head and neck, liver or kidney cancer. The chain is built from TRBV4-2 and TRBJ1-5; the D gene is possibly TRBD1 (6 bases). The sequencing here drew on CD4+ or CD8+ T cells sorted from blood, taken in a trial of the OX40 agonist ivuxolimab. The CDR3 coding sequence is TGTGCCAGCAGCCAACGGGGGGGCAGCGCCCACAATCAGCCCCAGCATTTT. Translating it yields CASSQRGGSAHNQPQHF.